Listed here are 10 T cell receptor beta chains from one sample, sequenced in a study of T cells expressing NK-cell markers. TCRdb re-called the 5' RACE reads; every CDR3 protein appears as one record, without DNA. This repertoire includes some 500,000 distinct CDR3 sequences. The specimen was blood T cells: a sorted CD56 or NKG2C T cell subset, CD4+ or CD8+ T cells, or bulk PBMC T cells (not recorded which). These receptors all come from a woman aged 50 to 60 in good health.

The rearrangement uses TRBV29-1 and TRBJ1-1. Germline values: CDR1 SQVTM, CDR2 ANQGSEA. The CDR3 extends over 11 amino acids. The CDR3: CSVVERTEAFF. The variable domain in full, completed from reference TRBV29-1 and TRBJ1-1, reads SAVISQKPSRDICQRGTSLTIQCQVDSQVTMMFWYRQQPGQSLTLIATANQGSEATYESGFVIDKFPISRPNLTFSTLTVSNMSPEDSSIYLCSVVERTEAFFGQGTRLTVV.

This rearrangement joins TRBV9 to TRBJ2-7; TCRdb names TRBD1, which stays unverified in the absence of DNA. CDR1 is SGDLS, CDR2 YYNGEE, per germline. The CDR3 contains 14 residues. CDR3 in amino acids: CASSVDYRGVEQYF.

The genes are TRBV5-1 and TRBJ2-7. This CDR3 is 12 amino acids long. Germline V lookup: CDR1 SGHRS, CDR2 YFSETQ. The CDR3 is CASSLEGYEQYF.

This chain uses TRBV30 with TRBJ1-4; TCRdb selects TRBD1, and the lack of DNA leaves this call unchecked. The length of the CDR3 is 13 residues. The germline CDR1 and CDR2 sequences are GTSNPN and SVGIG (reference sequence). CDR3 loop: CAWSFGGWEKLFF. Looking up the rest from reference TRBV30 and TRBJ1-4 gives the full variable domain: SQTIHQWPATLVQPVGSPLSLECTVEGTSNPNLYWYRQAAGRGLQLLFYSVGIGQISSEVPQNLSASRPQDRQFILSSKKLLLSDSGFYLCAWSFGGWEKLFFGSGTQLSVL.

The chain couples TRBV5-1 to TRBJ2-5; TCRdb outputs TRBD1, but without DNA this stays unchecked. Germline CDR1 SGHRS, CDR2 YFSETQ. The CDR3 has 15 residues. This CDR3 reads CASSVGTGQVETQYF.

The chain carries TRBV4-1 and TRBJ1-1; TCRdb reports TRBD1, a call that lacks DNA to check it against. The CDR3 is 15 residues long. The germline V gene has CDR1 MGHRA and CDR2 YSYEKL. The CDR3 spells CASRRDKVIYTEAFF.

The rearrangement joins TRBV5-1 to TRBJ2-1; without DNA, the TCRdb call of TRBD2 cannot be checked. Germline loops: CDR1 SGHRS, CDR2 YFSETQ. The CDR3 consists of 16 residues. This CDR3 is CASSELAGVYYNEQFF.

This rearrangement joins TRBV2 to TRBJ1-2; TCRdb gives TRBD1 as the D gene, but with no DNA this cannot be confirmed. CDR3 length: 13 residues. Per germline, CDR1 SNHLY and CDR2 FYNNEI. The CDR3 sequence: CASSSTGFYGYTF. Filled out from reference TRBV2 and TRBJ1-2, the complete variable domain reads EPEVTQTPSHQVTQMGQEVILRCVPISNHLYFYWYRQILGQKVEFLVSFYNNEISEKSEIFDDQFSVERPDGSNFTLKIRSTKLEDSAMYFCASSSTGFYGYTFGSGTRLTVV.

The chain has TRBV4-1 and TRBJ1-2; as DNA is missing, the TRBD1 call by TCRdb cannot be tested. From germline, CDR1 is MGHRA and CDR2 YSYEKL. This CDR3 has 15 residues. The CDR3 protein is CASSQVVGQLSGYTF.

The gene calls are TRBV20-1 and TRBJ2-5. The CDR3 contains 15 residues. The V gene's germline CDR1 is DFQATT and CDR2 SNEGSKA (reference sequence). CDR3 loop: CSARDVTKLQETQYF.